This TCR beta chain was retrieved from a study of blood T cell repertoires in COVID-19 (dated by TCRdb to 2020 to 2021). At the level of the whole study: Samples from collaborators originated in the United States, Italy and Spain and spanned both the acute and convalescent phases of COVID-19. The samples were drawn from the first 160 participants of the ongoing ImmuneRACE study and from more than 1,000 subjects provided by 6 global collaborators. The repertoires were released in a freely available public database intended as a resource for research on the immune response to SARS-CoV-2. Where available, HLA class I and class II types were obtained from metadata supplied by the sample provider rather than from assay-based typing. The sample metadata nearly always contained a de-identified subject ID, COVID-19 status, age in years and sex. The prospective study material was composed of cDNA or gDNA derived from T cells, B-cell-depleted T cells, or PBMCs. The dataset comprised deeply sampled blood TCRbeta repertoires from subjects exposed to, actively infected with, or recovered from COVID-19. General findings and caveats noted by the study authors: The amount of clinical and demographic metadata varied by source and participant and was provided uncurated.

Whole blood was collected in K2EDTA tubes by collaborating institutions according to the institutions' own protocols. For TCRbeta analysis, collaborator samples were shipped as frozen whole blood, as isolated PBMCs, or as DNA extracted from either sample type. TCRbeta CDR3 regions were amplified from genomic DNA using the immunoSEQ Assay, a bias-controlled multiplex PCR. The authors' pipeline ran thus. The number of nucleated cells in each sample was estimated by amplification of reference gene primers within the assay. Sequence reads were collapsed and filtered to measure the absolute abundance of every unique TCRbeta CDR3 rearrangement. For each sample, productive Simpson clonality was calculated as the square root of Simpson's diversity index over productive rearrangements. TCRdb re-hosts the immuneACCESS table, in-frame sequences only. Its copies lack some clones; in the studies checked, an unresolved V gene accounts for under half of them, and the cause for the rest is not known. The DNA was the basis for D and trimming; V, J and clone size are from that table. This sample lists 90,000 to 130,000 clones; less than 75% were detected once. The top ten clones comprise approximately 8% of the sample.

About this clone itself: Its antigen target is currently unknown. Base qualities are not recorded, but no much larger clone differs from it by a single base.

V sheds 3 bases and J sheds 6 bases, leaving 11 bases between their ends. The CDR3 holds 13 amino acids from the cysteine to the phenylalanine. Only the CDR3 DNA is retained, 39 bases long and in frame from the first base. CDR1 and CDR2 were assigned from the germline V gene as SGHTA and FQGNSA. The sequence was collected from a woman aged 60-75 years with acute or convalescent COVID-19. The specimen was peripheral blood. The rearranged chain carries TRBV7-2 and TRBJ1-2, with the identity of the D gene unclear. The bases read TGTGCCAGCAGCTTTGGGAGGGTGAATGGCTACACCTTC. This sequence encodes CASSFGRVNGYTF. With the portions outside the CDR3 filled from the reference TRBV7-2 and TRBJ1-2 genes, the complete variable region becomes GAGVSQSPSNKVTEKGKDVELRCDPISGHTALYWYRQSLGQGLEFLIYFQGNSAPDKSGLPSDRFSAERTGGSVSTLTIQRTQQEDSAVYLCASSFGRVNGYTFGSGTRLTVV.